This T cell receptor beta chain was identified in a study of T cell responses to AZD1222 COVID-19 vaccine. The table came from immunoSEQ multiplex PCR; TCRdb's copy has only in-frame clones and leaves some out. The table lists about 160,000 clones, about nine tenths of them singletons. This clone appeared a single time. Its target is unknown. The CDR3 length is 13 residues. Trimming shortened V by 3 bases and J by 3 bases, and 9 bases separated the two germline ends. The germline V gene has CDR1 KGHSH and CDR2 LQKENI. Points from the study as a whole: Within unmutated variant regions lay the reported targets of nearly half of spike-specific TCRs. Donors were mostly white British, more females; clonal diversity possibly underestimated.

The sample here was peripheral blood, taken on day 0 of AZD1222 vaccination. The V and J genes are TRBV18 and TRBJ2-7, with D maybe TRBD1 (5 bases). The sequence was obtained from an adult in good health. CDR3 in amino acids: CASSPGQSYEQYF. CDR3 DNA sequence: TGTGCCAGCTCACCGGGGCAGAGCTACGAGCAGTACTTC.